This TCR beta chain was sequenced during a study of spatial heterogeneity in lung cancer. The wider study: Every unique TCR and UMI combination, on average, appeared more than ten times in raw reads.

This clonotype has only a few counts. The antigen remains unidentified. Specified time point: sample taken at primary tumor resection. Whole RNA from tumor, nontumor lung or frozen PBMC was sequenced unsorted. TCRdb passed the 5' RACE reads through MiXCR, listing each CDR3 protein once. The data show about 8,100 distinct CDR3 sequences, around 5.4% seen once. From germline, CDR1 is WNHNN and CDR2 SYGVQD (reference sequence). J gave up 3 bases and V 6 bases, and 9 bases lay outside the gene matches. The CDR3 runs to 16 residues. Study results and caveats: Tumor mutation counts were tracked by expanded intratumoral alpha and beta TCR counts.

The source material was lung tumor tissue, sampled at surgery. This chain joins TRBV10-1 and TRBJ1-1; TRBD1 agrees at 11 bases. This TCR came from a male donor with early-stage non-small cell lung cancer. The chain's CDR3 is CASRDRGPLFDTEAFF. In DNA form, the CDR3 reads TGCGCCAGCAGGGACAGGGGGCCCCTTTTCGACACTGAAGCTTTCTTT.